These 5 T cell receptor beta chains originate from one sample sequenced in a study of response to subunit inactivated influenza vaccine. TCRdb independently ran MiXCR on the RT-PCR reads; one entry per CDR3 protein. The data show about 800,000 distinct CDR3 sequences, about 20% seen once. The sample here was PBMCs from blood, taken 5 days after vaccination. These receptors came from a man in his fifties who received an inactivated influenza vaccine.

In this sample, this clonotype turned up a few times. The chain employs TRBV7-2 and TRBJ2-1; 9 bases map to TRBD2. Trimming cost V 5 bases and J 7 bases; bases outside gene matches: 3. Germline values: CDR1 SGHTA, CDR2 FQGNSA. This CDR3 is built from 13 residues. The CDR3 loop is CASSNGLANEQFF. The DNA for the CDR3 is TGTGCCAGCAGCAATGGACTAGCGAATGAGCAGTTCTTC.

This clonotype has just a few counts. The rearrangement joins TRBV20-1 to TRBJ2-4; no reliable D call. Germline assignment: CDR1 DFQATT and CDR2 SNEGSKA (reference sequence). The ends were cut back, 5 bases at V and 2 bases at J, with 10 bases in the middle. CDR3 length: 13 residues. CDR3 in amino acids: CSADRESKNIQYF. The CDR3 nucleotides read TGCAGTGCTGATCGCGAGTCCAAAAACATTCAGTACTTC.

V and J are TRBV6-2 or TRBV6-3 and TRBJ2-7; D unresolved. Germline lookup yields CDR1 MNHEY and CDR2 SVGEGT. The CDR3 is 15 residues long. Trimming pared 0 bases from V and 3 bases from J, leaving 12 bases between. CDR3 sequence: CASSYSGQINYEQYF. The CDR3 nucleotides are TGTGCCAGCAGTTACTCGGGCCAAATAAACTACGAGCAGTACTTC.

This chain links TRBV20-1 with TRBJ2-3, with 8 bases identical to TRBD2. The V and J ends lost 4 bases and 5 bases, in that order; junction bases with no gene match: 11. This CDR3 is built from 15 residues. Germline V lookup: CDR1 DFQATT, CDR2 SNEGSKA (reference sequence). CDR3 DNA: TGCAGTGCTACCCTGGGAGCGGGAGAAGGAGATACGCAGTATTTT. This codes for CSATLGAGEGDTQYF.

The sample holds a few counts of this clonotype. J is TRBJ1-4 and V is TRBV3-1; D unresolved. This CDR3 has 15 amino acids. In germline, CDR1 is LGHDT, CDR2 YNNKEL (reference sequence). V lost 4 bases to trimming and J lost 6 bases, with 15 bases between them. The CDR3 sequence: CASSPSLLWDEKLFF. CDR3 DNA: TGTGCCAGCAGCCCAAGCCTGCTTTGGGATGAAAAACTGTTTTTT.